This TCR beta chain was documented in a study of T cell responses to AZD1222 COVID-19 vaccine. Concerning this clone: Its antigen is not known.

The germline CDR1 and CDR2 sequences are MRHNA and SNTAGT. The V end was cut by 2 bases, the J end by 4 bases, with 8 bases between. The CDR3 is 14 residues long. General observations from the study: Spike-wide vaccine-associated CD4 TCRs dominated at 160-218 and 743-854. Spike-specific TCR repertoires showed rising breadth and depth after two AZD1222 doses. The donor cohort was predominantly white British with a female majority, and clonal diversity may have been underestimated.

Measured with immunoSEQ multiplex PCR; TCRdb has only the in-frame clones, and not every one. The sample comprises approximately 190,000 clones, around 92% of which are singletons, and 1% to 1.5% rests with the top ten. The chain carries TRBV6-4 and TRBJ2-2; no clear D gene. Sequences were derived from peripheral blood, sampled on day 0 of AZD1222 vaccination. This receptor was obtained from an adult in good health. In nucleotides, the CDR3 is TGTGCCAGCAGTGACCTTCCGGGCACCGGGGAGCTGTTTTTT. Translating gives CASSDLPGTGELFF.